A single sample is the source of the 27 T cell receptor beta chains below, sequenced in a study of cytomegalovirus exposure and HLA in healthy donors. With 60 Vbeta and 13 Jbeta primers, the PCR was carried out. Clones were sequenced by immunoSEQ multiplex PCR, and TCRdb holds only the in-frame ones, with some missing. The table lists 70,000 or so clones. The specimen sequenced was PBMCs. The receptors originated from a man aged 35-49 years in good health and CMV-seronegative.

V gene TRBV6-5 combines with J gene TRBJ1-1, with D hard to call. This CDR3 has 13 amino acids. V was cut by 0 bases and J by 0 bases, with 2 bases left in between. Germline V lookup: CDR1 MNHEY, CDR2 SVGAGI. The DNA of the CDR3 is TGTGCCAGCAGTTACTCTATGAACACTGAAGCTTTCTTT. This translates into CASSYSMNTEAFF.

The chain employs TRBV7-9 and TRBJ2-2; TRBD1 aligns across 8 bases. In germline, CDR1 is SEHNR, CDR2 FQNEAQ (reference sequence). The CDR3 has 15 residues. Trimming at V came to 4 bases and at J to 6 bases, leaving 7 bases not matched to a gene. The DNA for the CDR3 is TGTGCCAGCAGCTACTGGACAGGGTCGGCCGGGGAGCTGTTTTTT. Its translation is CASSYWTGSAGELFF.

The V gene is TRBV5-1, the J gene TRBJ2-7; 12 bases align to TRBD2. Germline CDR1 is SGHRS and CDR2 is YFSETQ. After removal of 4 bases from V and 3 bases from J, the junction contained 5 bases not matched to a gene. The CDR3 is 15 amino acids. Here the CDR3 reads CASSKTSGGHYEQYF. For the CDR3, the DNA is TGCGCCAGCAGCAAGACTAGCGGGGGCCACTACGAGCAGTACTTC.

V gene TRBV18 combines with J gene TRBJ2-5; 8 nucleotides match TRBD2. Germline V gives CDR1 KGHSH, CDR2 LQKENI. The J segment lost 3 bases and the V segment lost 2 bases, leaving 5 bases of the junction unmatched. The CDR3 sequence is 15 residues long. The CDR3 here is CASSPSGLVEETQYF. The CDR3 DNA reads as TGTGCCAGCTCACCATCGGGACTAGTGGAAGAGACCCAGTACTTC.

The chain is built from TRBV28 and TRBJ1-5, with D tentatively TRBD1 (5 bases). Germline lookup yields CDR1 MDHEN and CDR2 SYDVKM. The germline V and J ends were trimmed by 5 bases and 1 base, with 12 bases remaining between them. The CDR3 length is 15 residues. CDR3 DNA: TGTGCCAGCAGTACCCAGGGCCCCAGCAATCAGCCCCAGCATTTT. It yields the protein CASSTQGPSNQPQHF. Supplemented by reference TRBV28 and TRBJ1-5, the full variable domain reads DVKVTQSSRYLVKRTGEKVFLECVQDMDHENMFWYRQDPGLGLRLIYFSYDVKMKEKGDIPEGYSVSREKKERFSLILESASTNQTSMYLCASSTQGPSNQPQHFGDGTRLSIL.

The V gene is TRBV14, the J gene TRBJ2-2; TRBD2 matches 7 bases. This CDR3 is 15 amino acids long. J was trimmed by 6 bases and V by 1 base; bases with no gene match: 5. Germline CDR1 and CDR2: SGHDN and FVKESK. The CDR3, as DNA: TGTGCCAGCAGCCAAGTACGGCGGGGGTCCGGGGAGCTGTTTTTT. This gives the protein CASSQVRRGSGELFF.

The V call is TRBV19, the J call TRBJ2-2; D perhaps matches TRBD1 (6 bases). The CDR3 length is 15 residues. Germline values: CDR1 LNHDA, CDR2 SQIVND (reference sequence). Trimming pared 5 bases from V and 4 bases from J, leaving 14 bases between. The CDR3 sequence: CASSPRTASTGELFF. The CDR3, as DNA: TGTGCCAGTAGTCCGAGGACAGCGAGCACCGGGGAGCTGTTTTTT.

V and J are TRBV5-4 and TRBJ2-3; D perhaps matches TRBD2 (6 bases). CDR1 and CDR2 from the germline V gene are SGHNT and YYREEE (reference sequence). Between the trimmed V and J ends, which lost 4 bases and 4 bases, there was a span of 13 bases. The CDR3 runs to 14 residues. CDR3 protein: CASSQTPSADTQYF. The CDR3 DNA follows: TGTGCCAGCAGCCAGACCCCTAGCGCAGATACGCAGTATTTT.

The chain carries TRBV2 and TRBJ2-1, with D possibly TRBD2 on 5 matching bases. Germline loops: CDR1 SNHLY, CDR2 FYNNEI. With 1 base removed from V and 10 bases from J, the gap between germline ends came to 17 bases. This CDR3 is built from 15 residues. CDR3 sequence reads: CASSEGSARTNEQFF. The CDR3 DNA is TGTGCCAGCAGTGAAGGTAGCGCCCGAACAAACGAGCAGTTCTTC.

The chain uses TRBV9 and TRBJ2-1; TRBD2 is a possible D gene (5 bases). V was trimmed by 0 bases and J by 6 bases, leaving 19 bases between them. The CDR3 sequence is 17 residues long. Germline values: CDR1 SGDLS, CDR2 YYNGEE. The CDR3 sequence is CASSVDPLGVGSNEQFF. CDR3 nucleotide sequence: TGTGCCAGCAGCGTAGACCCTCTGGGAGTCGGCTCCAATGAGCAGTTCTTC.

Turning to this clone: One end of the junction does not line up with germline, which may come from a read error. The rearrangement links TRBV7-7 to TRBJ2-7; the D gene is possibly TRBD2 (6 bases). CDR1 SSHAT and CDR2 FNYEAQ come from the germline V gene (reference sequence). There are 14 residues in the CDR3. The CDR3 bases are TGTGCTAGCAGCTTAGCGAGCGGGTCGGGCGAGCAGTACTTC. As protein: CASSLASGSGEQYF.

This rearrangement joins TRBV5-4 to TRBJ1-2, with D tentatively TRBD1 (6 bases). The CDR3 is made up of 14 amino acids. Trimming left V 4 bases short and J 2 bases short, with 12 bases between. Germline CDR1 SGHNT, CDR2 YYREEE (reference sequence). CDR3 sequence: CASSRRQGNYGYTF. The DNA of the CDR3 is TGTGCCAGCAGCCGTAGGCAGGGGAACTATGGCTACACCTTC.

The chain is built from TRBV30 and TRBJ1-1, with D perhaps matching TRBD1 (5 bases). Trimming left V 3 bases short and J 1 base short, with 15 bases between. Germline V gene data show CDR1 as GTSNPN and CDR2 as SVGIG (reference sequence). The CDR3 runs 15 residues. The CDR3 here is CAWRASTRANTEAFF. CDR3 bases: TGTGCCTGGAGGGCATCCACCAGGGCGAACACTGAAGCTTTCTTT.

J is TRBJ2-5 and V is TRBV5-8; D uncertain. The CDR3 contains 11 residues. The germline V and J ends were trimmed by 2 bases and 3 bases, with 2 bases remaining between them. In germline, CDR1 is SGHTS, CDR2 YDEGEE. In DNA, the CDR3 is TGTGCCAGCAGCTTTAAAGAGACCCAGTACTTC. The encoded protein is CASSFKETQYF.

V is TRBV7-9 and J is TRBJ2-5; TRBD1 matches at 9 bases. V trimming: 7 bases; J trimming: 5 bases; junction bases outside the gene matches: 5. Germline lookup yields CDR1 SEHNR and CDR2 FQNEAQ (reference sequence). This CDR3 has 13 amino acids. Written as DNA, the CDR3 is TGTGCCAGCATAGGACAGGGGTGGGAGACCCAGTACTTC. Translated: CASIGQGWETQYF.

This rearrangement joins TRBV30 to TRBJ2-1; 14 nucleotides agree with TRBD2. Trimming cost V 7 bases and J 0 bases; bases outside gene matches: 17. This CDR3 comprises 20 residues. The germline V gene has CDR1 GTSNPN and CDR2 SVGIG (reference sequence). CDR3 bases: TGTGCCTCCGTCCCCCCCCCGGGACTAGCGGGGGTGAGCTCCTACAATGAGCAGTTCTTC. Translation: CASVPPPGLAGVSSYNEQFF.

J is TRBJ2-7 and V is TRBV9, with 7 bases aligning to TRBD1. Germline CDR1 is SGDLS and CDR2 is YYNGEE. V lost 1 base to trimming and J lost 6 bases; unmatched junction nucleotides: 10. CDR3 length: 15 amino acids. The CDR3 region is CASSVTPSTGSEQYF. The CDR3 nucleotides are TGTGCCAGCAGCGTAACCCCTTCGACAGGGAGCGAGCAGTACTTC.

The rearrangement joins TRBV30 to TRBJ2-2; D is possibly TRBD1 (5 bases). Germline V CDR1 and CDR2: GTSNPN, SVGIG (reference sequence). CDR3 length: 13 amino acids. Trimming took off 2 bases at V and 5 bases at J, with 9 bases between the two ends. CDR3 amino acids: CAWSLGQTGELFF. DNA of the CDR3: TGTGCCTGGAGTCTGGGGCAGACCGGGGAGCTGTTTTTT.

The chain combines TRBV19 with TRBJ1-2; weak D call: TRBD1 (5 bases). Germline-derived CDR1 and CDR2 are LNHDA and SQIVND (reference sequence). Trimming cost V 5 bases and J 7 bases, with 11 bases left between them. CDR3 size: 12 residues. The CDR3 sequence is CASSPPGGGYTF. The CDR3 nucleotides are TGTGCCAGTAGTCCTCCCGGGGGTGGCTACACCTTC.

The chain links TRBV28 to TRBJ1-2, with 7 bases identical to TRBD1. Per germline, CDR1 MDHEN and CDR2 SYDVKM. Trimming took 6 bases from V and 4 from J; bases not matched to a gene: 2. CDR3 length equals 12 residues. CDR3 sequence (DNA): TGTGCCAGCAGCGGACAGGCCTATGGCTACACCTTC. Amino acid sequence: CASSGQAYGYTF.

This sequence joins TRBV30 and TRBJ1-1, with 9 nucleotides matching TRBD1. The V gene end was trimmed by 6 bases and the J gene end by 5 bases; junction bases not matched to a gene: 13. CDR3 length: 15 residues. In germline, CDR1 is GTSNPN, CDR2 SVGIG (reference sequence). The CDR3 spells CACYPGTGRQTEAFF. The CDR3 nucleotides are TGTGCCTGCTATCCCGGGACAGGGAGGCAGACTGAAGCTTTCTTT.

The chain combines TRBV6-1 with TRBJ1-6, with D possibly being TRBD1 (5 bases). This CDR3 has 15 residues. With 2 bases removed from V and 7 bases from J, the gap between germline ends came to 12 bases. Germline V gene lookup returns CDR1 MNHNS and CDR2 SASEGT. CDR3 in amino acids: CASSELDRTNSPLHF. CDR3 bases: TGTGCCAGCAGTGAACTTGACAGAACAAATTCACCCCTCCACTTT.

The chain joins TRBV6-5 to TRBJ1-4, with TRBD1 matching 8 bases. Germline V gene data show CDR1 as MNHEY and CDR2 as SVGAGI. The CDR3 spans 15 residues. V gave up 4 bases and J gave up 7 bases; unmatched junction bases: 8. The CDR3 loop reads CASSFQQGVGEKLFF. CDR3 coding DNA: TGTGCCAGCAGTTTTCAACAGGGGGTTGGTGAAAAACTGTTTTTT.

The CDR3 region has the DNA TGTGCCAGCAGTTCAGGGCTGAGCTCCTATAATTCACCCCTCCACTTT. The encoded protein is CASSSGLSSYNSPLHF. V gene TRBV27 combines with J gene TRBJ1-6; D may be TRBD1 (5 bases). There are 16 residues in the CDR3. The V gene lost 4 bases and the J gene lost 0 bases, with 10 bases spanning the gap. Germline V gene sequence: CDR1 MNHEY, CDR2 SMNVEV (reference sequence).

The chain links TRBV28 to TRBJ1-5; D is possibly TRBD1 (5 bases). Per the germline V gene, CDR1 is MDHEN and CDR2 is SYDVKM. The V end was cut by 3 bases, the J end by 9 bases, with 12 bases between. The CDR3 covers 13 residues. In DNA form, the CDR3 reads TGTGCCAGCAGTTTTAGGGGTTTCGGGCCCCAGCATTTT. Its protein product is CASSFRGFGPQHF. Full variable domain (remainder filled in from reference TRBV28 and TRBJ1-5): DVKVTQSSRYLVKRTGEKVFLECVQDMDHENMFWYRQDPGLGLRLIYFSYDVKMKEKGDIPEGYSVSREKKERFSLILESASTNQTSMYLCASSFRGFGPQHFGDGTRLSIL.

The rearrangement uses TRBV7-3 and TRBJ1-6; D not certain. This CDR3 spans 14 amino acids. Trimming shortened V by 2 bases and J by 5 bases, and 7 bases separated the two germline ends. The V gene's germline CDR1 is SGHTA and CDR2 FQGTGA. The CDR3 DNA reads as TGTGCCAGCAGCTTAGGCGGGGATAATTCACCCCTCCACTTT. Its translation is CASSLGGDNSPLHF.

The chain recombines TRBV9 with TRBJ1-1, with 8 nucleotides matching TRBD1. V dropped 4 bases and J dropped 0; count of bases not matched to a gene: 5. CDR1 and CDR2 from the germline V gene are SGDLS and YYNGEE. The length of the CDR3 is 15 residues. As DNA, the CDR3 is TGTGCCAGCAGCCCTTCGGGACAGGTGAACACTGAAGCTTTCTTT. Residues: CASSPSGQVNTEAFF.